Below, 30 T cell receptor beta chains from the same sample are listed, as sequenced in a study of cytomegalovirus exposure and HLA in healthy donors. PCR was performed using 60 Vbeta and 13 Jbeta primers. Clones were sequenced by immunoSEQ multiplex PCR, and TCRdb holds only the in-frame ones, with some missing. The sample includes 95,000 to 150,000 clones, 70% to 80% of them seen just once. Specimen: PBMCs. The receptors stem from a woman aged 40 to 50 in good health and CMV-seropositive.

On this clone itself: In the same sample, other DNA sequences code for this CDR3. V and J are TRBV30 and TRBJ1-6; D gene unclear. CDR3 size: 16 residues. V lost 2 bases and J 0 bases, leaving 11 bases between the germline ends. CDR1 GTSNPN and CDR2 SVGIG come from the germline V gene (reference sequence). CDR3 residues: CAWSLGGSSYNSPLHF. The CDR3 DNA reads TGTGCCTGGAGTCTAGGAGGGAGCTCCTATAATTCACCCCTCCACTTT.

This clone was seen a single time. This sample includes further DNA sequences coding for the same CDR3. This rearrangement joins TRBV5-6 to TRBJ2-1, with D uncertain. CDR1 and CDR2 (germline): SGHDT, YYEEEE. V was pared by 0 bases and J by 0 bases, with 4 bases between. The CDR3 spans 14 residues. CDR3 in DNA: TGTGCCAGCAGCTTGGTATCCTCCTACAATGAGCAGTTCTTC. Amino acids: CASSLVSSYNEQFF.

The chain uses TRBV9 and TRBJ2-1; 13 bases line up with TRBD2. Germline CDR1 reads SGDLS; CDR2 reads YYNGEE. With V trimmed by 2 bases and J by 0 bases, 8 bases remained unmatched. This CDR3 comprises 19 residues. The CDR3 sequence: CASSVRTSGSQSSYNEQFF. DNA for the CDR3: TGTGCCAGCAGCGTCCGGACTAGCGGGAGCCAGAGCTCCTACAATGAGCAGTTCTTC.

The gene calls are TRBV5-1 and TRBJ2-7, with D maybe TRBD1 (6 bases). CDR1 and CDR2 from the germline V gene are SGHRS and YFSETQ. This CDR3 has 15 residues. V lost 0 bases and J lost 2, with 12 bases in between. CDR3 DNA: TGCGCCAGCAGCTTGGGTCAGGGGTTGGCCTACGAGCAGTACTTC. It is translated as CASSLGQGLAYEQYF.

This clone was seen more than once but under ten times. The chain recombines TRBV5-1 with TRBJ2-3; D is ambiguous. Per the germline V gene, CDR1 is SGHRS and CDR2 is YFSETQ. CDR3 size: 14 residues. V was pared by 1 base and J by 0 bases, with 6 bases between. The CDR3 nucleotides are TGCGCCAGCAGCTTGAAGCCTAGCACAGATACGCAGTATTTT. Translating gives CASSLKPSTDTQYF.

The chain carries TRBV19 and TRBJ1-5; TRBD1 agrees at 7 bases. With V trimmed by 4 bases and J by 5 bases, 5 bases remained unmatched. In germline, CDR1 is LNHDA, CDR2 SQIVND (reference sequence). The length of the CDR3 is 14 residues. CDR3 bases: TGTGCCAGTAGTAAACAGGGGACTGATCAGCCCCAGCATTTT. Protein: CASSKQGTDQPQHF.

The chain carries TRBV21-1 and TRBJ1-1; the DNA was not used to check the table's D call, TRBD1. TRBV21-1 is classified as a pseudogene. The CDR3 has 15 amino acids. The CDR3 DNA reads TGTGCCAGCAGCAAAGTCGAGACAGGGAACACTGAAGCTTTCTTT. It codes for CASSKVETGNTEAFF.

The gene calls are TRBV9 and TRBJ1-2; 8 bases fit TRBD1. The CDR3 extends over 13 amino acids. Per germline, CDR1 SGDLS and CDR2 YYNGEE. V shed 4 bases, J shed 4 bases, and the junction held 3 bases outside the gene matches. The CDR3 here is CASSPGGLYGYTF. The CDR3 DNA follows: TGTGCCAGCAGCCCAGGGGGCCTCTATGGCTACACCTTC.

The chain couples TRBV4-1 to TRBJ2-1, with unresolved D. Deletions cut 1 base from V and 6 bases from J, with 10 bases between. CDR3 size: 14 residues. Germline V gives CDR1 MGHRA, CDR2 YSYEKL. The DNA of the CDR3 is TGCGCCAGCAGCCAAGGTTGGGCTCTCAATGAGCAGTTCTTC. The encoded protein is CASSQGWALNEQFF.

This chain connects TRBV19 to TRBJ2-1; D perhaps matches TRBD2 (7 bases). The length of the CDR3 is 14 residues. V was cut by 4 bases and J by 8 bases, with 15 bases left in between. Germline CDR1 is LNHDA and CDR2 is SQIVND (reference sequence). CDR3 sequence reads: CASSRGGRMDEQFF. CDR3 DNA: TGTGCCAGTAGTAGGGGGGGCCGGATGGATGAGCAGTTCTTC.

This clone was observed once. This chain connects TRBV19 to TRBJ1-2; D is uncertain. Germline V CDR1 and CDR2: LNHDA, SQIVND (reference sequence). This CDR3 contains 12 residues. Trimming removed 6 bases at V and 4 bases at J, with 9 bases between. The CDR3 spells CASRLAGYGYTF. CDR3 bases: TGTGCCAGTAGATTAGCGGGCTATGGCTACACCTTC. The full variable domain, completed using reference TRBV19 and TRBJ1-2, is DGGITQSPKYLFRKEGQNVTLSCEQNLNHDAMYWYRQDPGQGLRLIYYSQIVNDFQKGDIAEGYSVSREKKESFPLTVTSAQKNPTAFYLCASRLAGYGYTFGSGTRLTVV.

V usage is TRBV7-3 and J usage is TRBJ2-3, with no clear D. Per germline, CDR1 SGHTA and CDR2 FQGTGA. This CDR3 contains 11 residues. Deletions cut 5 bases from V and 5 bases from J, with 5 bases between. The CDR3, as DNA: TGTGCCAGCAGCGTCGGAGATACGCAGTATTTT. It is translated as CASSVGDTQYF.

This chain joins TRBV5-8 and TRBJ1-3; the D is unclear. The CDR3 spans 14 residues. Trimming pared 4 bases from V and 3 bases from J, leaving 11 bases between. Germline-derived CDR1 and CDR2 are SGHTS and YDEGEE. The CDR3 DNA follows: TGTGCCAGCAGCGTTCGGGTGAATGGAAACACCATATATTTT. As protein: CASSVRVNGNTIYF.

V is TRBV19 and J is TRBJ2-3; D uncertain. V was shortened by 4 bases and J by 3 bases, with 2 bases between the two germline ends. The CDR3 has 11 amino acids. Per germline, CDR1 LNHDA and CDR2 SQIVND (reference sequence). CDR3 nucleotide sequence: TGTGCCAGTAGTACAACAGATACGCAGTATTTT. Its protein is CASSTTDTQYF.

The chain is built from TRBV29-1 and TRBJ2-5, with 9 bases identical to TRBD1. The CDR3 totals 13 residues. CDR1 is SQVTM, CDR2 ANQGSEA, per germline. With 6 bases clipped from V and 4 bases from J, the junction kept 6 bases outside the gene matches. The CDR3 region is CSVALGQGETQYF. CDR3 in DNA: TGCAGCGTCGCCCTGGGACAGGGAGAGACCCAGTACTTC.

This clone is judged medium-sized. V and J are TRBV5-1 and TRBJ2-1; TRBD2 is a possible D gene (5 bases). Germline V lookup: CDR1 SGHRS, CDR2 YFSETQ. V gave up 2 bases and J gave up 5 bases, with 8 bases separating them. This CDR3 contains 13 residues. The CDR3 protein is CASSLVANNEQFF. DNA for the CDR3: TGCGCCAGCAGCTTAGTAGCGAACAATGAGCAGTTCTTC.

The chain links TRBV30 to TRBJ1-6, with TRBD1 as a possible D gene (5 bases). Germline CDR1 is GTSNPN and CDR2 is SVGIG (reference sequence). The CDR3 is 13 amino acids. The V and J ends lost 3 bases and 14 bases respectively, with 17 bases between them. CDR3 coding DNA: TGTGCCTGGAGAGTCAGTACAGGCACGGCCCTCCACTTT. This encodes CAWRVSTGTALHF.

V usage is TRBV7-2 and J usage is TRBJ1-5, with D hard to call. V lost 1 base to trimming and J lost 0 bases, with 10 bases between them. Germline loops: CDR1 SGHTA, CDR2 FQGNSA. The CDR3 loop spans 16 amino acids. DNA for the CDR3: TGTGCCAGCAGCTTAGGAGCTCCCCATAGCAATCAGCCCCAGCATTTT. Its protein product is CASSLGAPHSNQPQHF. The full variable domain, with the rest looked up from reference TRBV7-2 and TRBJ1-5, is GAGVSQSPSNKVTEKGKDVELRCDPISGHTALYWYRQSLGQGLEFLIYFQGNSAPDKSGLPSDRFSAERTGGSVSTLTIQRTQQEDSAVYLCASSLGAPHSNQPQHFGDGTRLSIL.

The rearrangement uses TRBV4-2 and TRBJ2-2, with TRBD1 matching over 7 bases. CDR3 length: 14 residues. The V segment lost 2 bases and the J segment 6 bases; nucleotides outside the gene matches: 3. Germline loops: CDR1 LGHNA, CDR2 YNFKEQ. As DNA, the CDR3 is TGTGCCAGCAGCCAACTCACAGGGGCCGGGGAGCTGTTTTTT. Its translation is CASSQLTGAGELFF.

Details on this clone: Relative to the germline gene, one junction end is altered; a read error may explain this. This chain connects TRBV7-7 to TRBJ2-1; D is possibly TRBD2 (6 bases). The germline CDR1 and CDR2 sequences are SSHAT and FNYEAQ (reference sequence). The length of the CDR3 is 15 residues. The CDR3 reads CASSLGSGDYNEQFF. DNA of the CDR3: TGTGCTAGCAGCTTAGGTAGCGGAGACTACAATGAGCAGTTCTTC. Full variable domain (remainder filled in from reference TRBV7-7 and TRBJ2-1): GAGVSQSPRYKVTKRGQDVTLRCDPISSHATLYWYQQALGQGPEFLTYFNYEAQPDKSGLPSDRFSAERPEGSISTLTIQRTEQRDSAMYRCASSLGSGDYNEQFFGPGTRLTVL.

CDR3: CASSLPRIGGLNEQFF. The CDR3, as DNA: TGTGCCAGTAGTTTACCCAGGATTGGAGGGCTCAATGAGCAGTTCTTC. This chain connects TRBV19 to TRBJ2-1; a weak D match, TRBD2 (6 bases). Germline CDR1 reads LNHDA; CDR2 reads SQIVND (reference sequence). V was clipped by 5 bases and J by 6 bases, with 20 bases between them. This CDR3 is 16 amino acids long.

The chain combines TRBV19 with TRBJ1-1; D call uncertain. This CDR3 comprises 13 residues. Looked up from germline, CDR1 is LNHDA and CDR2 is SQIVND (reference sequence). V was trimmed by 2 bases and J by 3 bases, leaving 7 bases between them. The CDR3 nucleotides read TGTGCCAGTAGTATAACTGCCGACACTGAAGCTTTCTTT. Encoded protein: CASSITADTEAFF.

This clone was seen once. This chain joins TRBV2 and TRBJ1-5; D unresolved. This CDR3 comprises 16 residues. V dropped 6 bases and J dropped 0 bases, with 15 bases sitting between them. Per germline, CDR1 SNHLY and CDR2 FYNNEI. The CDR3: CASSETGFYSNQPQHF. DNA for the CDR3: TGTGCCAGCAGCGAGACCGGGTTCTATAGCAATCAGCCCCAGCATTTT.

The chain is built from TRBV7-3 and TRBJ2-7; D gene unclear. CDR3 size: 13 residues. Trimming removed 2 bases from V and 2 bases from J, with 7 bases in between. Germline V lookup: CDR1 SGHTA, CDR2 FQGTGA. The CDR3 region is CASSLEVAYEQYF. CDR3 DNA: TGTGCCAGCAGCTTAGAGGTCGCCTACGAGCAGTACTTC.

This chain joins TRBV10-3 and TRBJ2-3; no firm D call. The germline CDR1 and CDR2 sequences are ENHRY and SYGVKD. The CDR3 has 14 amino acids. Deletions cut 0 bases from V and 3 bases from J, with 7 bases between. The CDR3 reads CAISESGGTDTQYF. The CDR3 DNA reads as TGTGCCATCAGTGAGTCTGGCGGAACAGATACGCAGTATTTT.

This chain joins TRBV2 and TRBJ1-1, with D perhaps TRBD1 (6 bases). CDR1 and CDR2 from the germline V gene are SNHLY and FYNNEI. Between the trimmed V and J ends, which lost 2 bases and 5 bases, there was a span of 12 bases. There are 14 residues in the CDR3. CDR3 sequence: CASSEQQGWTEAFF. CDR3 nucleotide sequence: TGTGCCAGCAGTGAACAACAGGGTTGGACTGAAGCTTTCTTT.

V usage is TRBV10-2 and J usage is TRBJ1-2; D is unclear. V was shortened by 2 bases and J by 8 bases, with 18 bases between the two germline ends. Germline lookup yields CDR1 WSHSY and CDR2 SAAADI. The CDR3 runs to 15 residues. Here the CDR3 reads CASSEIKGGSEGYTF. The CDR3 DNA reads TGCGCCAGCAGTGAGATAAAGGGCGGGAGTGAGGGCTACACCTTC.

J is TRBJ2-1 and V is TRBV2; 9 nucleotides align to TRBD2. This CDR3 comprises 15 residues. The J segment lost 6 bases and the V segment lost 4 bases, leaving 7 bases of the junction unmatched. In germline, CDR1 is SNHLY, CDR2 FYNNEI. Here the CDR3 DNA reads TGTGCCAGCAGTGTTTCGCTAGCGGGATCCAATGAGCAGTTCTTC. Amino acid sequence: CASSVSLAGSNEQFF.

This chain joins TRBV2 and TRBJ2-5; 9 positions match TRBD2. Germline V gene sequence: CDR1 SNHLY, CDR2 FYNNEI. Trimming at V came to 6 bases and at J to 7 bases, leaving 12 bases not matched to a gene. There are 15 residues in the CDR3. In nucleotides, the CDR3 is TGTGCCAGCAGGGGCCCTAGCGGGGAGTCGGGGACCCAGTACTTC. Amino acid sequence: CASRGPSGESGTQYF.

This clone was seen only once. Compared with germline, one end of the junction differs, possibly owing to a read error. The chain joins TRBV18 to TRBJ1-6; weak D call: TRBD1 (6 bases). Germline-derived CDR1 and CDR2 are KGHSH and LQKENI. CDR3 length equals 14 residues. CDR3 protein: CASLPDRPGAPLHF. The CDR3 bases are TGTGCCAGCTTACCAGACAGGCCCGGAGCACCCCTCCACTTT.